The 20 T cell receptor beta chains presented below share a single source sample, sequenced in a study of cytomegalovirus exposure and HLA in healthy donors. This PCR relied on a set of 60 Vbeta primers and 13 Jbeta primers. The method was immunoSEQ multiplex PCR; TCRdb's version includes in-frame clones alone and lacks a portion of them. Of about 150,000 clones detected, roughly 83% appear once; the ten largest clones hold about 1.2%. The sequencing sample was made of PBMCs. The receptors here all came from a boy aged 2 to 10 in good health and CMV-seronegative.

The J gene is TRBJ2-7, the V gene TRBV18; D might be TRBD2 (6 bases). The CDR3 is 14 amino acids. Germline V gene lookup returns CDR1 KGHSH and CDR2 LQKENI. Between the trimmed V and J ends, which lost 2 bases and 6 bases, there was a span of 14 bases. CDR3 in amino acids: CASSPVGGVGEQYV. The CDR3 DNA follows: TGTGCCAGCTCACCAGTTGGAGGGGTCGGCGAGCAGTACGTC.

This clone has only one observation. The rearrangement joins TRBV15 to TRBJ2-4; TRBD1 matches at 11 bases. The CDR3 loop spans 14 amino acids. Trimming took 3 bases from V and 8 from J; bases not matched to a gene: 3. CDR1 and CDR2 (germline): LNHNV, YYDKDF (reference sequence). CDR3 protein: CATSRDRGRDIQYF. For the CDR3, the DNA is TGTGCCACCAGCAGGGACAGGGGGCGGGACATTCAGTACTTC.

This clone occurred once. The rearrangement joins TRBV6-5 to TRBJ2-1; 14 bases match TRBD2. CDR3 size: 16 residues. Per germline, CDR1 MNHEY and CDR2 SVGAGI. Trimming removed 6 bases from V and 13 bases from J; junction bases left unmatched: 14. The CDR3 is CASSYLSTSGRAEQFF. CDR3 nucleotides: TGTGCCAGCAGCTACCTTTCGACTAGCGGGAGGGCTGAACAGTTCTTC.

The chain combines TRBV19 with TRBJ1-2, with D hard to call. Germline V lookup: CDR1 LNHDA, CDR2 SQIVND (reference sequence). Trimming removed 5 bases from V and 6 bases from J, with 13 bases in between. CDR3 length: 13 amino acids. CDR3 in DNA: TGTGCCAGTAGTCGACATCGGAGGGATGGCTACACCTTC. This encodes CASSRHRRDGYTF. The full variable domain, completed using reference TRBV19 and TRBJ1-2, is DGGITQSPKYLFRKEGQNVTLSCEQNLNHDAMYWYRQDPGQGLRLIYYSQIVNDFQKGDIAEGYSVSREKKESFPLTVTSAQKNPTAFYLCASSRHRRDGYTFGSGTRLTVV.

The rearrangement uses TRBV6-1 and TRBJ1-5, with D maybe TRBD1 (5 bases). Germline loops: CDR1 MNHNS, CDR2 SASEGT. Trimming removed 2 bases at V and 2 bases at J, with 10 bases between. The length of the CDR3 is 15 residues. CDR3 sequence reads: CASSEWGSGNQPQHF. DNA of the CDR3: TGTGCCAGCAGTGAATGGGGCTCCGGCAATCAGCCCCAGCATTTT.

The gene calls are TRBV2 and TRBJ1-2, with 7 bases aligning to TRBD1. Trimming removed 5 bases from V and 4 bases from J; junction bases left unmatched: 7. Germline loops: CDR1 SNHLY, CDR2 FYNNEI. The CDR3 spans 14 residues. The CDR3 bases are TGTGCCAGCAGTACTCTCAGGGGGGCCTATGGCTACACCTTC. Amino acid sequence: CASSTLRGAYGYTF.

The CDR3 loop reads CSVRAGNEQFF. As DNA, the CDR3 is TGCAGCGTCCGAGCCGGGAATGAGCAGTTCTTC. The V gene is TRBV29-1, the J gene TRBJ2-1; D unclear. This CDR3 contains 11 residues. The germline V and J ends were trimmed by 6 bases and 7 bases, with 10 bases remaining between them. Germline V lookup: CDR1 SQVTM, CDR2 ANQGSEA.

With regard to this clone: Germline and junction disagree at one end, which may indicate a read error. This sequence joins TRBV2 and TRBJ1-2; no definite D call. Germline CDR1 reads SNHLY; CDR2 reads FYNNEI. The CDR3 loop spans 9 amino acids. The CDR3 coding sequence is TGTGCCAGCAGACCCGGGTCCAACTTC. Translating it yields CASRPGSNF.

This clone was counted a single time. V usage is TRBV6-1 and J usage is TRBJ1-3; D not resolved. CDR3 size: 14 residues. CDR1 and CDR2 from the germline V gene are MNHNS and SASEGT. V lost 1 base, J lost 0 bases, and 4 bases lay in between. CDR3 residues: CASSEDYSGNTIYF. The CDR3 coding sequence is TGTGCCAGCAGTGAAGATTACTCTGGAAACACCATATATTTT.

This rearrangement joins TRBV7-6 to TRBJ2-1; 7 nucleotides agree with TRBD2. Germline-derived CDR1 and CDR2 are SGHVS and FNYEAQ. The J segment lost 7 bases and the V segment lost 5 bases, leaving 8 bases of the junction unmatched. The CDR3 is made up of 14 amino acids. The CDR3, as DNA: TGTGCCAGCAGCCCCCGCGGGAGTAAGAATGAGCAGTTCTTC. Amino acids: CASSPRGSKNEQFF.

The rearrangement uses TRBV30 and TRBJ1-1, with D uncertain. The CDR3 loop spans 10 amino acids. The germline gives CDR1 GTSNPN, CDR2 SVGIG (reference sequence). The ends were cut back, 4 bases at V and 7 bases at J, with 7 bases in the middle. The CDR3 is CAWKEVEAFF. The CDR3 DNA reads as TGTGCCTGGAAGGAGGTTGAAGCTTTCTTT.

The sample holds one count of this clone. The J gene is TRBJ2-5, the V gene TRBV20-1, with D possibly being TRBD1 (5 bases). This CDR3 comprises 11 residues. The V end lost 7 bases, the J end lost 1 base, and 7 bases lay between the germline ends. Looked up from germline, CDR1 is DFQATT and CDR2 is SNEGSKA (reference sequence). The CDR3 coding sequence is TGCAGTGGACAGTTCCAAGAGACCCAGTACTTC. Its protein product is CSGQFQETQYF.

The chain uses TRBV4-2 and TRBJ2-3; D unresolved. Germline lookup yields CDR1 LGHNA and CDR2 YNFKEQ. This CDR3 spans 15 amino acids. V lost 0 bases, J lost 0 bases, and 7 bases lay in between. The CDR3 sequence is CASSQDGGSTDTQYF. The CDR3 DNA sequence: TGTGCCAGCAGCCAAGATGGCGGAAGCACAGATACGCAGTATTTT.

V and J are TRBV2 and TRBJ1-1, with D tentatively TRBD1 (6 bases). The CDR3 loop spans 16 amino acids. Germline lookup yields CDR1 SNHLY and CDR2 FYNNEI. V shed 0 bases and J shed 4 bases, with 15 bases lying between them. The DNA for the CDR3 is TGTGCCAGCAGTGAAGCGCTTCAGGGGATGGGCACTGAAGCTTTCTTT. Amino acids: CASSEALQGMGTEAFF.

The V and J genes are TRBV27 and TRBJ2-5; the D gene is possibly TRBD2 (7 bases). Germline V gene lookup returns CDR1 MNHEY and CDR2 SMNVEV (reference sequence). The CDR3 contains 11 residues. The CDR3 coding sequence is TGTGTCGCGGGGGCTGAAGAGACCCAGTACTTC. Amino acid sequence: CVAGAEETQYF.

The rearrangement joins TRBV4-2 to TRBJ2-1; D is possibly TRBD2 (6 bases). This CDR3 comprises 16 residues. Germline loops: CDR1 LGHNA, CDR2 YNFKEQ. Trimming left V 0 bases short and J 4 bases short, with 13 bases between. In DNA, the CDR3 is TGTGCCAGCAGCCAAGAAGGCGGGAATCTATACAATGAGCAGTTCTTC. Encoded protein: CASSQEGGNLYNEQFF.

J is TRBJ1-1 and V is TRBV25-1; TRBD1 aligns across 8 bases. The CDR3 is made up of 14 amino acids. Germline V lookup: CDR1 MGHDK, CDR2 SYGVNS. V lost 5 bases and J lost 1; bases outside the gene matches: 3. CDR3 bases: TGTGCCAGCAGTAAAGGGACAGGGAACACTGAAGCTTTCTTT. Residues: CASSKGTGNTEAFF.

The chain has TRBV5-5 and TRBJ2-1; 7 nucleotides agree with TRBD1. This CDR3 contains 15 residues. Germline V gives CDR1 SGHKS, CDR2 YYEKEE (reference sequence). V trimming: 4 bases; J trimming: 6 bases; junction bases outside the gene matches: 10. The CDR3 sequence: CASSPELNRGNEQFF. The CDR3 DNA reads TGTGCCAGCAGCCCGGAACTTAACAGGGGCAATGAGCAGTTCTTC.

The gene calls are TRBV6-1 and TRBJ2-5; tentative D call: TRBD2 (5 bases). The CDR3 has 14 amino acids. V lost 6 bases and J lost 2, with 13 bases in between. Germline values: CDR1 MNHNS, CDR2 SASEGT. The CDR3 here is CASRWGANQETQYF. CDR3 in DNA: TGTGCCAGCAGATGGGGAGCGAATCAAGAGACCCAGTACTTC.

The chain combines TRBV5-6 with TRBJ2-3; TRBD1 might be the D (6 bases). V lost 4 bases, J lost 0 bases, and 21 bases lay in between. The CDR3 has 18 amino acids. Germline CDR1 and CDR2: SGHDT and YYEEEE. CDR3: CASSPTRAGVLSTDTQYF. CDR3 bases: TGTGCCAGCAGCCCGACGAGAGCAGGGGTCCTTAGCACAGATACGCAGTATTTT.